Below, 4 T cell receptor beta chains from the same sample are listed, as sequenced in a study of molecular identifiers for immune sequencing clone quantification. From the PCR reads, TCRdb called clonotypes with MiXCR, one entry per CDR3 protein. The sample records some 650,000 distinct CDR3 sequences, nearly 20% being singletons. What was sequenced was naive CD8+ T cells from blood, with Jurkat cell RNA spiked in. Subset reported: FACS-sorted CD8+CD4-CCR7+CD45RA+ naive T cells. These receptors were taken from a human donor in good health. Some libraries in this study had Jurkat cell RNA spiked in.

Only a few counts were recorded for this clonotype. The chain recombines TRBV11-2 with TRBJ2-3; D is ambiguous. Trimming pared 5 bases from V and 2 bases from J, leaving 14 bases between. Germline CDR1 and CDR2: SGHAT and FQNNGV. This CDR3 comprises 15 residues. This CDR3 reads CASSHSLLITDTQYF. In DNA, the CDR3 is TGTGCCAGCAGCCACTCTCTGCTAATCACAGATACGCAGTATTTT.

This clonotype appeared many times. The CDR3: CASALDRGQRYTGELFF. In DNA, the CDR3 is TGTGCCAGCGCCCTTGACAGGGGCCAAAGATACACCGGGGAGCTGTTTTTT. The chain uses TRBV27 and TRBJ2-2, with 8 bases lining up with TRBD1. Germline CDR1 is MNHEY and CDR2 is SMNVEV (reference sequence). The J segment lost 3 bases and the V segment lost 8 bases, leaving 14 bases of the junction unmatched. This CDR3 contains 17 residues.

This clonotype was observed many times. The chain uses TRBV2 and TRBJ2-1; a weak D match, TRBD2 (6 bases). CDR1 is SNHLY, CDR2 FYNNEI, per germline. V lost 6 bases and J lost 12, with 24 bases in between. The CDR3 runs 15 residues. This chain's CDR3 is CASRELAGTDSSQFF. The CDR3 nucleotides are TGTGCCAGCAGAGAACTGGCCGGGACTGACTCCTCGCAGTTCTTC.

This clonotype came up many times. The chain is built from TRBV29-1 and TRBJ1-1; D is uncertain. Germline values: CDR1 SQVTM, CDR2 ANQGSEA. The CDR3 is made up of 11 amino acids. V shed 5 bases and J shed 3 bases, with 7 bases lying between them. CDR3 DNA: TGCAGCGTTAGCCTCTACACTGAAGCTTTCTTT. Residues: CSVSLYTEAFF.